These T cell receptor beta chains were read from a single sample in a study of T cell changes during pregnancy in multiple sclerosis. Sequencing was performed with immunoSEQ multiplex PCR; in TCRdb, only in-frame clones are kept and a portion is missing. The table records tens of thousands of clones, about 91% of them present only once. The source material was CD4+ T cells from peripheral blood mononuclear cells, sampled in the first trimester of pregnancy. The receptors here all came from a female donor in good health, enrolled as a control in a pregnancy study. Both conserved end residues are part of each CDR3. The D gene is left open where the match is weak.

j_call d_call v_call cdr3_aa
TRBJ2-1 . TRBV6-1 CASSEAETASSYNEQFF
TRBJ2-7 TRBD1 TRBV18 CASSPGQGWNEQYF
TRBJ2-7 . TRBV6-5 CASRQTGTIAYEQYF
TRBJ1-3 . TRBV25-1 CASSSGRGGNTIYF
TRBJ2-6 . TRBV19 CATQGYGANVLTF
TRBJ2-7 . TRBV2 CASKGTGLGEQYF
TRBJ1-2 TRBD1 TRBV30 CAWSVGQGDYGYTF
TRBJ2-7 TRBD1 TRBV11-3 CASSLSGQGKDYEQYF
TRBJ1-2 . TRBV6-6 CASSYSQATYGYTF
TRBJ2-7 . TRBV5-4 CASSLGPGGTVYEQYF
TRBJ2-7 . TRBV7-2 CASSFRERSSYEQYF
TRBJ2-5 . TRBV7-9 CASRARDSSQETQYF
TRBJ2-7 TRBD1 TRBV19 CASATSGQGFYEQYF
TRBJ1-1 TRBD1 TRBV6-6 CASSSTGTGLTEAFF
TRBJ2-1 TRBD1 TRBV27 CASTGGQGAAYNEQFF